These T cell receptor beta chains were read from a single sample in a study of T cells in Graves' hyperthyroidism and ophthalmopathy. TCRdb independently ran MiXCR on the multiplex PCR reads; one entry per CDR3 protein. The profile covers more than 650,000 distinct CDR3 sequences, with 13% to 15% appearing a single time and roughly 10% taken by the ten largest. Source material: blood. Source of these receptors: a woman in her late teens or twenties with Graves' hyperthyroidism. The CDR3 runs from the conserved cysteine through the conserved F or W. A D gene is named only where the DNA matches it firmly. A clone size is listed for some rows: how often the clone was seen (once, few, many), or a class if it is expanded.

many,TRBV11-2,TRBJ2-7,TRBD2,CASSLDGLAGRGEQYF,TGTGCCAGCAGCTTAGATGGACTAGCGGGACGGGGAGAGCAGTACTTC
NA,TRBV9,TRBJ1-1,NA,CASSVAGRSEAFF,TGTGCCAGCAGCGTAGCCGGTCGGTCCGAAGCTTTCTTT
few,TRBV20-1,TRBJ2-7,TRBD2,CSAESGRAYEQYF,TGCAGTGCTGAGAGCGGGAGGGCCTACGAGCAGTACTTC
few,TRBV9,TRBJ1-2,TRBD1,CASSTGTAIYGYTF,TGTGCCAGCAGCACGGGGACAGCCATCTATGGCTACACCTTC
many,TRBV27,TRBJ2-3,NA,CASSSRGWVVSTDTQYF,TGTGCCAGCAGTTCCCGGGGGTGGGTGGTGTCTACAGATACGCAGTATTTT
many,TRBV20-1,TRBJ2-3,NA,CSASPLKTLTDTQYF,TGCAGTGCTAGTCCCCTCAAGACCCTCACAGATACGCAGTATTTT
NA,TRBV5-6,TRBJ2-3,TRBD1,CASSWDRGPRDTQYF,TGTGCCAGCAGCTGGGACAGGGGGCCACGAGATACGCAGTATTTT
few,TRBV6-1,TRBJ1-5,TRBD1,CASSETQGAGNQPQHF,TGTGCCAGCAGTGAGACACAGGGGGCCGGCAATCAGCCCCAGCATTTT
many,TRBV5-1,TRBJ2-1,TRBD2,CASSLGTSGRPTSYNEQFF,TGCGCCAGCAGCCTGGGGACTAGCGGGAGACCGACCTCCTACAATGAGCAGTTCTTC
many,TRBV7-2,TRBJ2-1,TRBD2,CASSLSGRAYNEQFF,TGTGCCAGCAGCTTGAGCGGGAGAGCCTACAATGAGCAGTTCTTC
NA,TRBV6-1,TRBJ1-2,NA,CASSPIRPGGYTF,TGTGCCAGCAGTCCCATCCGCCCGGGGGGCTACACCTTC
many,TRBV2,TRBJ1-2,TRBD1,CASSRDRGDYGYTF,TGTGCCAGCAGTAGGGACAGGGGCGACTATGGCTACACCTTC
NA,TRBV7-9,TRBJ1-2,NA,CASSRSRGSHYGYTF,TGTGCCAGCAGCCGCTCCCGAGGCAGCCACTATGGCTACACCTTC
many,TRBV28,TRBJ2-3,NA,CASSRPPDTQYF,TGTGCCAGCAGCCGGCCGCCAGATACGCAGTATTTT
NA,TRBV3-1,TRBJ1-1,TRBD1,CASSQVAKSLRTGAGNTEAFF,TGTGCCAGCAGCCAAGTTGCTAAATCCCTTCGGACAGGGGCTGGGAACACTGAAGCTTTCTTT
many,TRBV6-5,TRBJ1-5,NA,CASSLINQPQHF,TGTGCCAGCAGTTTGATCAATCAGCCCCAGCATTTT
many,TRBV7-3,TRBJ2-3,NA,CASSLTPGVSAQYF,TGTGCCAGCAGCTTAACCCCCGGAGTTTCTGCGCAGTATTTT
many,TRBV13,TRBJ2-7,TRBD2,CASSSSGRSYEQYF,TGTGCCAGCAGCTCTAGCGGGAGGTCCTACGAGCAGTACTTC
many,TRBV2,TRBJ2-1,NA,CASSELRSEQFF,TGTGCCAGCAGTGAACTTAGGTCTGAGCAGTTCTTC
NA,TRBV19,TRBJ1-1,NA,CASSITPFTGMNTEAFF,TGTGCCAGTAGTATAACCCCATTTACTGGAATGAACACTGAAGCTTTCTTT
many,TRBV7-2,TRBJ2-7,TRBD1,CASSQHGTGSREQYF,TGTGCCAGCAGCCAACACGGGACAGGGAGTCGAGAGCAGTACTTC
many,TRBV11-2,TRBJ2-7,NA,CASSRAGSIPNEQYF,TGTGCCAGCAGCCGTGCTGGATCGATACCAAACGAGCAGTACTTC
many,TRBV20-1,TRBJ2-1,TRBD2,CSATHPTSVSYNEQFF,TGCAGTGCCACTCACCCTACTAGCGTCTCCTACAATGAGCAGTTCTTC
NA,TRBV4-1,TRBJ1-5,NA,CASSHFRTDLSNQPQHF,TGCGCCAGCAGCCATTTTAGGACAGACCTTAGCAATCAGCCCCAGCATTTT
few,TRBV27,TRBJ2-1,NA,CASSLRQLSYNEQFF,TGTGCCAGCAGTTTGAGACAGCTGTCCTACAATGAGCAGTTCTTC
NA,TRBV18,TRBJ2-4,NA,CASSSQDLVWMAKNIQYF,TGTGCCAGCTCATCCCAGGACTTAGTATGGATGGCCAAAAACATTCAGTACTTC
few,TRBV4-1,TRBJ2-7,NA,CASSHYRGTYEQYF,TGCGCCAGCAGCCACTACCGGGGTACCTACGAGCAGTACTTC
few,TRBV4-2,TRBJ1-3,TRBD1,CASSPRIMGQSSSGNTIYF,TGTGCCAGCAGCCCGCGAATCATGGGACAGTCGAGCTCTGGAAACACCATATATTTT
few,TRBV28,TRBJ2-2,NA,CASSSRDKNTGELFF,TGTGCCAGCAGCAGCCGGGACAAGAACACCGGGGAGCTGTTTTTT
NA,TRBV20-1,TRBJ1-2,NA,CSARDWGQGRDYGYTF,TGCAGTGCTAGAGATTGGGGGCAGGGGAGGGACTATGGCTACACCTTC
NA,TRBV20-1,TRBJ2-7,TRBD1,CSAQKPGQASYEQYF,TGCAGTGCTCAGAAACCGGGACAGGCCTCCTACGAGCAGTACTTC
NA,TRBV6-1,TRBJ2-5,NA,CASGRVGETQYF,TGTGCCAGCGGAAGAGTGGGAGAGACCCAGTACTTC
many,TRBV11-3,TRBJ2-1,TRBD2,CASGEREGYNEQFF,TGTGCCAGCGGGGAGCGGGAAGGATACAATGAGCAGTTCTTC
NA,TRBV2,TRBJ2-7,TRBD1,CASSPDRGHEQYF,TGTGCCAGCAGTCCGGACAGGGGCCACGAGCAGTACTTC
many,TRBV7-9,TRBJ2-3,NA,CASSLYVMGTDTQYF,TGTGCCAGCAGCTTATACGTGATGGGCACAGATACGCAGTATTTT
NA,TRBV12-3/TRBV12-4,TRBJ2-1,TRBD2,CASGLAGGAEQFF,TGTGCCAGCGGGTTAGCGGGAGGCGCTGAGCAGTTCTTC